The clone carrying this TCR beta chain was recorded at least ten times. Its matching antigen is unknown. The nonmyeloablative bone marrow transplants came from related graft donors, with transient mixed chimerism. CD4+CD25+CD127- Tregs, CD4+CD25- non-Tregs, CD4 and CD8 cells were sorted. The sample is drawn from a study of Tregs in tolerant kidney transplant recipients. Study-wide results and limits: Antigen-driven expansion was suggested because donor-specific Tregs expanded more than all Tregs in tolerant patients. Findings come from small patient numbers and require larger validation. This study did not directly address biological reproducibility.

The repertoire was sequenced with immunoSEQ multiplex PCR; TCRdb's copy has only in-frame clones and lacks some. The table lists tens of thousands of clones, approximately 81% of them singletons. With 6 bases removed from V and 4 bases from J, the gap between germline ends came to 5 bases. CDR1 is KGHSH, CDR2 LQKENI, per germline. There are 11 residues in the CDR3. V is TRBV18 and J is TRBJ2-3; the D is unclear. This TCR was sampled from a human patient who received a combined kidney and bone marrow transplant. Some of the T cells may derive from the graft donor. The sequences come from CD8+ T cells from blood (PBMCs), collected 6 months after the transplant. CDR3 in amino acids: CASSPPDTQYF. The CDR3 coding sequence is TGTGCCAGCTCCCCTCCAGATACGCAGTATTTT. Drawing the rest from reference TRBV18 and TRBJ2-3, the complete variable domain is NAGVMQNPRHLVRRRGQEARLRCSPMKGHSHVYWYRQLPEEGLKFMVYLQKENIIDESGMPKERFSAEFPKEGPSILRIQQVVRGDSAAYFCASSPPDTQYFGPGTRLTVL.